This is a list of T cell receptor beta chains from one sample in a study of OX40 agonist ivuxolimab in advanced cancers. Profiling relied on immunoSEQ multiplex PCR, and the TCRdb table lists in-frame clones only, not all of them. Of over 95,000 clones in the sample, roughly nine tenths are singletons; the top ten hold around 0.3%. The specimen comprised CD4+ or CD8+ T cells sorted from blood, sampled in a trial of the OX40 agonist ivuxolimab. The receptors come from an adult with an advanced solid tumor such as melanoma, head and neck, liver or kidney cancer. The CDR3 runs from the conserved cysteine through the conserved F or W. D genes are given only for firm matches. Clone size is given for some rows only: seen once, a few or many times, or a class if the clone is expanded.

CDR3 DNA: TGTGCCAGCAGCAGACAGGGGGTTCCCTACGAGCAGTACTTC
CDR3 protein: CASSRQGVPYEQYF
J gene: TRBJ2-7
V gene: TRBV28
clone size: .
D gene: TRBD1

CDR3 DNA: TGTGCCAGCAGTGGAGATCGGGCAGGGGGCTACACCTTC
CDR3 protein: CASSGDRAGGYTF
J gene: TRBJ1-2
V gene: TRBV25-1
clone size: .
D gene: .

CDR3 DNA: TGTGCCAGCAGCTCTAGGCCGACGGGAGTCGTGGCCGGGGAGCTGTTTTTT
CDR3 protein: CASSSRPTGVVAGELFF
J gene: TRBJ2-2
V gene: TRBV7-2
clone size: .
D gene: .

CDR3 DNA: TGTGCCAGCAGCCAAGATCGCGGCAACACAGATACGCAGTATTTT
CDR3 protein: CASSQDRGNTDTQYF
J gene: TRBJ2-3
V gene: TRBV4-2
clone size: .
D gene: .

CDR3 DNA: TGTGCCAGCAGCTTACGGGCCGGCGTCTCCTACGAGCAGTACTTC
CDR3 protein: CASSLRAGVSYEQYF
J gene: TRBJ2-7
V gene: TRBV7-9
clone size: .
D gene: .

CDR3 DNA: TGCGCCAGCGGCCCTCATGACACCTCTGGGGCCAACGTCCTGACTTTC
CDR3 protein: CASGPHDTSGANVLTF
J gene: TRBJ2-6
V gene: TRBV5-1
clone size: .
D gene: .

CDR3 DNA: TGTGCCAGCAGTTTAGGGAGTGGCGGAAATCAGCCCCAGCATTTT
CDR3 protein: CASSLGSGGNQPQHF
J gene: TRBJ1-5
V gene: TRBV28
clone size: .
D gene: .

CDR3 DNA: TGTGCCAGCAGAATAAAGACAGTTTATACCGGGGAGCTGTTTTTT
CDR3 protein: CASRIKTVYTGELFF
J gene: TRBJ2-2
V gene: TRBV6-5
clone size: .
D gene: .

CDR3 DNA: TGTGCCAGCAGCTTAAGGGGGGTGACAGGGGGCACTGAAGCTTTCTTT
CDR3 protein: CASSLRGVTGGTEAFF
J gene: TRBJ1-1
V gene: TRBV11-2
clone size: .
D gene: TRBD1

CDR3 DNA: TGTGCCAGCAGCTTAGAGCCCGGGACTAGCGGCTTAAGCTCCTACGAGCAGTACTTC
CDR3 protein: CASSLEPGTSGLSSYEQYF
J gene: TRBJ2-7
V gene: TRBV11-2
clone size: .
D gene: TRBD2

CDR3 DNA: TGTGCCAGTAGTACCCCCGCTTTTTCTTCGGGCTCCTACGAGCAGTACTTC
CDR3 protein: CASSTPAFSSGSYEQYF
J gene: TRBJ2-7
V gene: TRBV19
clone size: few
D gene: .

CDR3 DNA: TGTGCCAGCAGCTTGGGCCTCAGGGGGCCCACTGAAGCTTTCTTT
CDR3 protein: CASSLGLRGPTEAFF
J gene: TRBJ1-1
V gene: TRBV5-8
clone size: .
D gene: TRBD1

CDR3 DNA: TGTGCCAGCAGCTTAACCCCGGACGGAGTTTACAATGAGCAGTTCTTC
CDR3 protein: CASSLTPDGVYNEQFF
J gene: TRBJ2-1
V gene: TRBV7-3
clone size: .
D gene: .

CDR3 DNA: TGTGCCAGTAGTATAGGCTACAGAAAAAACATTCAGTACTTC
CDR3 protein: CASSIGYRKNIQYF
J gene: TRBJ2-4
V gene: TRBV19
clone size: .
D gene: .

CDR3 DNA: TGTGCCAGCAGCAACGCCCTGACCCCTCCTGAAGCTTTCTTT
CDR3 protein: CASSNALTPPEAFF
J gene: TRBJ1-1
V gene: TRBV7-2
clone size: .
D gene: .

CDR3 DNA: TGTGCCAGCAGCCCAGGCCTAGCGGGAGGAGGGGATACGCAGTATTTT
CDR3 protein: CASSPGLAGGGDTQYF
J gene: TRBJ2-3
V gene: TRBV7-6
clone size: .
D gene: TRBD2

CDR3 DNA: TGCGCCAGCAGCTTGGCCGGGAGCCGGGACAGGGCGAAAAAGTTC
CDR3 protein: CASSLAGSRDRAKKF
J gene: TRBJ2-7
V gene: TRBV5-1
clone size: .
D gene: TRBD1

CDR3 DNA: TGTGCCAGCAGTGGAATGGGGCGCAATCAGCCCCAGCATTTT
CDR3 protein: CASSGMGRNQPQHF
J gene: TRBJ1-5
V gene: TRBV6-4
clone size: .
D gene: .

CDR3 DNA: TGTGCCAGCAGCTCGGGACTAGCGGGAGCGGTAGATACGCAGTATTTT
CDR3 protein: CASSSGLAGAVDTQYF
J gene: TRBJ2-3
V gene: TRBV7-9
clone size: .
D gene: TRBD2

CDR3 DNA: TGTGCCAGCAGCTCCAGGGGGGCGGTGGACAATGAGCAGTTCTTC
CDR3 protein: CASSSRGAVDNEQFF
J gene: TRBJ2-1
V gene: TRBV11-3
clone size: .
D gene: .

CDR3 DNA: TGCAGCGGGGACGGGAGTCTGAACACTGAAGCTTTCTTT
CDR3 protein: CSGDGSLNTEAFF
J gene: TRBJ1-1
V gene: TRBV29-1
clone size: few
D gene: .

CDR3 DNA: TGCGCCAGCAGCTTGGGGGGACGGAGTGAAAAACTGTTTTTT
CDR3 protein: CASSLGGRSEKLFF
J gene: TRBJ1-4
V gene: TRBV5-1
clone size: .
D gene: .

CDR3 DNA: TGCAGCGCCGGACAGGGCACCTACGAGCAGTACTTC
CDR3 protein: CSAGQGTYEQYF
J gene: TRBJ2-7
V gene: TRBV29-1
clone size: .
D gene: TRBD1

CDR3 DNA: TGTGCCAGCAGTGAGAGTACAGGGGTCTACAATGAGCAGTTCTTC
CDR3 protein: CASSESTGVYNEQFF
J gene: TRBJ2-1
V gene: TRBV6-1
clone size: .
D gene: TRBD1

CDR3 DNA: TGTGCCAGCAGCTTAGAAGGGATTAATTCACCCCTCCACTTT
CDR3 protein: CASSLEGINSPLHF
J gene: TRBJ1-6
V gene: TRBV7-9
clone size: .
D gene: .

CDR3 DNA: TGTGCCAGCAGCCGCCTAGCGGGGGTCGCCTACGAGCAGTACTTC
CDR3 protein: CASSRLAGVAYEQYF
J gene: TRBJ2-7
V gene: TRBV11-2
clone size: .
D gene: TRBD2

CDR3 DNA: TGTGCCAGCTCCGAATACCAAGAGAACACTGAAGCTTTCTTT
CDR3 protein: CASSEYQENTEAFF
J gene: TRBJ1-1
V gene: TRBV18
clone size: .
D gene: .

CDR3 DNA: TGTGCCAGCAGATCAGCGGGAGGGACCGGGGAGCTGTTTTTT
CDR3 protein: CASRSAGGTGELFF
J gene: TRBJ2-2
V gene: TRBV7-2
clone size: .
D gene: TRBD2

CDR3 DNA: TGTGCCAGCAGTAGGAGAGGGACAGGGCTAAACTATGGCTACACCTTC
CDR3 protein: CASSRRGTGLNYGYTF
J gene: TRBJ1-2
V gene: TRBV27
clone size: .
D gene: TRBD1

CDR3 DNA: TGTGCCAGCAGCGTAGGAATTAGCACCAATGAGCAGTTCTTC
CDR3 protein: CASSVGISTNEQFF
J gene: TRBJ2-1
V gene: TRBV9
clone size: once
D gene: .

CDR3 DNA: TGTGCCAGCTCATCAAACGAGGGAGAGACCCAGTACTTC
CDR3 protein: CASSSNEGETQYF
J gene: TRBJ2-5
V gene: TRBV18
clone size: .
D gene: .

CDR3 DNA: TGTGCCAGCAGCCAAACAGGGGTCTATGGCTACACCTTC
CDR3 protein: CASSQTGVYGYTF
J gene: TRBJ1-2
V gene: TRBV7-8
clone size: .
D gene: TRBD1

CDR3 DNA: TGTGCCAGTGGCCCGGGGTTCGGGGAAAAACTGTTTTTT
CDR3 protein: CASGPGFGEKLFF
J gene: TRBJ1-4
V gene: TRBV25-1
clone size: .
D gene: .

CDR3 DNA: TGTGCCAGCAGCGTACTAGCGGCCTCCTACAATGAGCAGTTCTTC
CDR3 protein: CASSVLAASYNEQFF
J gene: TRBJ2-1
V gene: TRBV11-2
clone size: .
D gene: TRBD2

CDR3 DNA: TGTGCCAGCAGCTACGGACAGGGAGGTTCACCCCTCCACTTT
CDR3 protein: CASSYGQGGSPLHF
J gene: TRBJ1-6
V gene: TRBV14
clone size: .
D gene: TRBD1

CDR3 DNA: TGCGCCAGCAGCCGACAGACAGGGGGCAGTACAGATACGCAGTATTTT
CDR3 protein: CASSRQTGGSTDTQYF
J gene: TRBJ2-3
V gene: TRBV4-1
clone size: few
D gene: TRBD1

CDR3 DNA: TGTGCCATCAGTCAGGGGACAATTAATGAAAAACTGTTTTTT
CDR3 protein: CAISQGTINEKLFF
J gene: TRBJ1-4
V gene: TRBV10-3
clone size: .
D gene: .

CDR3 DNA: TGTGCCAGCAGTGACCGGACAGGGAGGGGAACAGATACGCAGTATTTT
CDR3 protein: CASSDRTGRGTDTQYF
J gene: TRBJ2-3
V gene: TRBV6-4
clone size: .
D gene: .

CDR3 DNA: TGTGCCAGCAGTTACCCCCGGTCACCCCTCCACTTT
CDR3 protein: CASSYPRSPLHF
J gene: TRBJ1-6
V gene: TRBV6-6
clone size: .
D gene: .

CDR3 DNA: TGCGCCAGCAGTCTTGGAAACTATGGCTACACCTTC
CDR3 protein: CASSLGNYGYTF
J gene: TRBJ1-2
V gene: TRBV4-1
clone size: .
D gene: .

CDR3 DNA: TGTGCCACCAGCAGAGATCCTACAGGGAACACTGAAGCTTTCTTT
CDR3 protein: CATSRDPTGNTEAFF
J gene: TRBJ1-1
V gene: TRBV15
clone size: .
D gene: .

CDR3 DNA: TGCAGCGTTGGCAGTAATAAACCTCCCGGGGAGCTGTTTTTT
CDR3 protein: CSVGSNKPPGELFF
J gene: TRBJ2-2
V gene: TRBV29-1
clone size: .
D gene: .

CDR3 DNA: TGTGCCAGCAGCTTGCGGCTAGGGGGAGATACGCAGTATTTT
CDR3 protein: CASSLRLGGDTQYF
J gene: TRBJ2-3
V gene: TRBV5-1
clone size: .
D gene: .

CDR3 DNA: TGTGCCAGCAGCTCCATGGGGCTAGCGGGAGCCGGGGAGCTGTTTTTT
CDR3 protein: CASSSMGLAGAGELFF
J gene: TRBJ2-2
V gene: TRBV7-2
clone size: .
D gene: TRBD2